These T cell receptor beta chains were read from a single sample in a study of cytomegalovirus exposure and HLA in healthy donors. Generated by immunoSEQ multiplex PCR, the TCRdb table keeps only in-frame clones and is missing some. The data hold about 94,000 clones, with roughly 76% observed a single time. Input material: PBMCs. These receptor sequences come from a male donor in good health and CMV-seronegative. Each CDR3 is given with its conserved first and last residue. The D gene is left open where the match is weak. Not every row has a clone size; where given, it reads once, few, many or a size class.

CDR3nt: TGTGCCAGCAGTCCGCCGGGACAGATCTACGAGCAGTACTTC
CDR3aa: CASSPPGQIYEQYF
abundance: NA
v_gene: TRBV28
j_gene: TRBJ2-7
d_gene: TRBD1

CDR3nt: TGTGCCAGCAGCTCGGGGCCTCGGGGACAGGGATCCTACGAGCAGTACTTC
CDR3aa: CASSSGPRGQGSYEQYF
abundance: NA
v_gene: TRBV7-9
j_gene: TRBJ2-7
d_gene: TRBD1

CDR3nt: TGTGCCAGTTCGGGGACTAGGGGTAACGAGCAGTACTTC
CDR3aa: CASSGTRGNEQYF
abundance: once
v_gene: TRBV19
j_gene: TRBJ2-7
d_gene: TRBD2

CDR3nt: TGTGCCAGCAGTTTCTCCGGTTGGGGACAGACCGGGGGCACCATATATTTT
CDR3aa: CASSFSGWGQTGGTIYF
abundance: NA
v_gene: TRBV28
j_gene: TRBJ1-3
d_gene: TRBD1

CDR3nt: TGTGCCATCAGTGAAAGCGGAGTTGGGGGACAGCCTCGGGAGCAGTACTTC
CDR3aa: CAISESGVGGQPREQYF
abundance: NA
v_gene: TRBV10-3
j_gene: TRBJ2-7
d_gene: TRBD1

CDR3nt: TGTGCCAGCAGGTTCGTGACAGGCGGTGAGCAGTTCTTC
CDR3aa: CASRFVTGGEQFF
abundance: NA
v_gene: TRBV7-2
j_gene: TRBJ2-1
d_gene: NA

CDR3nt: TGTGCCAGCAGGGCGGGACCCGCGGGCGAGCAGTACTTC
CDR3aa: CASRAGPAGEQYF
abundance: NA
v_gene: TRBV2
j_gene: TRBJ2-7
d_gene: NA

CDR3nt: TGTGCCAGCAGTGCGAAAGGGGCGGCTTTCTTT
CDR3aa: CASSAKGAAFF
abundance: NA
v_gene: TRBV7-9
j_gene: TRBJ1-1
d_gene: NA

CDR3nt: TGTGCCAGCAGCGTAGTAGCTACCTCTAAGCCAGATACGCAGTATTTT
CDR3aa: CASSVVATSKPDTQYF
abundance: NA
v_gene: TRBV9
j_gene: TRBJ2-3
d_gene: NA

CDR3nt: TGTGCCAGCTCCGTAGGGGCCGCGAACACTGAAGCTTTCTTT
CDR3aa: CASSVGAANTEAFF
abundance: once
v_gene: TRBV18
j_gene: TRBJ1-1
d_gene: NA

CDR3nt: TGTGCCAGCTCTCAAACCACAGGAAACTCCTACGAGCAGTACTTC
CDR3aa: CASSQTTGNSYEQYF
abundance: NA
v_gene: TRBV18
j_gene: TRBJ2-7
d_gene: NA

CDR3nt: TGTGCCAGTAGTGCAACCGGACAGTTGAACACTGAAGCTTTCTTT
CDR3aa: CASSATGQLNTEAFF
abundance: NA
v_gene: TRBV19
j_gene: TRBJ1-1
d_gene: NA

CDR3nt: TGCAGCGTCGCTGACAGGGGGGGAGCACCCCTCCACTTT
CDR3aa: CSVADRGGAPLHF
abundance: NA
v_gene: TRBV29-1
j_gene: TRBJ1-6
d_gene: TRBD1

CDR3nt: TGTGCCAGTAGTATGGGGGGACTCGGGGTAGGAGAAGCTTTCTTT
CDR3aa: CASSMGGLGVGEAFF
abundance: NA
v_gene: TRBV19
j_gene: TRBJ1-1
d_gene: NA

CDR3nt: TGTGCCAGCAGCTTGACAGGGTTGGGCACTGAAGCTTTCTTT
CDR3aa: CASSLTGLGTEAFF
abundance: NA
v_gene: TRBV11-2
j_gene: TRBJ1-1
d_gene: TRBD1

CDR3nt: TGTGCCAGCAGCCAGGGGGCTCCTATCGGTCAGCCCCAGCATTTT
CDR3aa: CASSQGAPIGQPQHF
abundance: NA
v_gene: TRBV9
j_gene: TRBJ1-5
d_gene: TRBD1

CDR3nt: TGTGCCAGTTCAACGAGCTCCTACGAGCAGTACTTC
CDR3aa: CASSTSSYEQYF
abundance: NA
v_gene: TRBV27
j_gene: TRBJ2-7
d_gene: NA

CDR3nt: TGTGCCAGCAGCTCGGGACAGGGGAGCACCGGGGAGCTGTTTTTT
CDR3aa: CASSSGQGSTGELFF
abundance: NA
v_gene: TRBV11-3
j_gene: TRBJ2-2
d_gene: TRBD1

CDR3nt: TGTGCTATCAGTGTCCAGGGACTAGCGGGGGGTATTGCAGATACGCAGTATTTT
CDR3aa: CAISVQGLAGGIADTQYF
abundance: NA
v_gene: TRBV10-3
j_gene: TRBJ2-3
d_gene: TRBD2

CDR3nt: TGTGCCAGCAGCCGGGAGACCTCTGGAAACACCATATATTTT
CDR3aa: CASSRETSGNTIYF
abundance: NA
v_gene: TRBV11-2
j_gene: TRBJ1-3
d_gene: NA

CDR3nt: TGTGCCAGCAGTAGTAACTATGGCTACACCTTC
CDR3aa: CASSSNYGYTF
abundance: few
v_gene: TRBV7-2
j_gene: TRBJ1-2
d_gene: NA

CDR3nt: TGTGCCAGCAGCGTAGCTGTGGGAGCCACCATATATTTT
CDR3aa: CASSVAVGATIYF
abundance: NA
v_gene: TRBV9
j_gene: TRBJ1-3
d_gene: NA

CDR3nt: TGTGCCAGCAGTGAAGCGTCGACAGCCATAGAGACCCAGTACTTC
CDR3aa: CASSEASTAIETQYF
abundance: few
v_gene: TRBV2
j_gene: TRBJ2-5
d_gene: NA

CDR3nt: TGTGCCTGGAGTGTACACGGGGGAACAGGTACGCAGTATTTT
CDR3aa: CAWSVHGGTGTQYF
abundance: NA
v_gene: TRBV30
j_gene: TRBJ2-3
d_gene: NA

CDR3nt: TGCGCCAGCAGTCCCGGACTAGCGGGGGGAGATACGCAGTATTTT
CDR3aa: CASSPGLAGGDTQYF
abundance: once
v_gene: TRBV4-3
j_gene: TRBJ2-3
d_gene: TRBD2

CDR3nt: TGTGCCAGCAGCCTTTCTTTGGGGGGGGGTGACGCTTTCTTT
CDR3aa: CASSLSLGGGDAFF
abundance: NA
v_gene: TRBV27
j_gene: TRBJ1-1
d_gene: NA

CDR3nt: TGTGCCAGCAGGGACCAGGGGGCCTACGAGCAGTACTTC
CDR3aa: CASRDQGAYEQYF
abundance: few
v_gene: TRBV2
j_gene: TRBJ2-7
d_gene: TRBD1

CDR3nt: TGTGCCAGCTCACCATCGGGGACCTACGAGCAGTACTTC
CDR3aa: CASSPSGTYEQYF
abundance: NA
v_gene: TRBV18
j_gene: TRBJ2-7
d_gene: NA

CDR3nt: TGTGCCAGCTCCCAGGGCAGGGGGAACACTGAAGCTTTCTTT
CDR3aa: CASSQGRGNTEAFF
abundance: NA
v_gene: TRBV9
j_gene: TRBJ1-1
d_gene: NA

CDR3nt: TGTGCCAGCTCCCCGGGTGATGGGGCCCAAGCTTTCTTT
CDR3aa: CASSPGDGAQAFF
abundance: NA
v_gene: TRBV18
j_gene: TRBJ1-1
d_gene: NA

CDR3nt: TGTGCCAGCACCGCCCAGGGAAGGAACTATGGCTACACCTTC
CDR3aa: CASTAQGRNYGYTF
abundance: NA
v_gene: TRBV5-4
j_gene: TRBJ1-2
d_gene: NA

CDR3nt: TGTGCCAGCAGCGTAGAATCGGGGAGAGGTGAAGCCTTCTTT
CDR3aa: CASSVESGRGEAFF
abundance: NA
v_gene: TRBV9
j_gene: TRBJ1-1
d_gene: NA

CDR3nt: TGTGCCAGCAGCCCAGGGGGTATTTGCGAGCAGTACTTC
CDR3aa: CASSPGGICEQYF
abundance: few
v_gene: TRBV6-4
j_gene: TRBJ2-7
d_gene: TRBD1

CDR3nt: TGTGCCAGCAGCGTAGGGGAGGGGGGGTATCAGCCCCAGCATTTT
CDR3aa: CASSVGEGGYQPQHF
abundance: once
v_gene: TRBV9
j_gene: TRBJ1-5
d_gene: NA

CDR3nt: TGTGCCAGCAGCGGTCAGGTGGGACAGTCCGGGGAGCTGTTTTTT
CDR3aa: CASSGQVGQSGELFF
abundance: NA
v_gene: TRBV9
j_gene: TRBJ2-2
d_gene: TRBD1